The rows below give T cell receptor beta chains drawn from one sample of a study of patients and donors after allogeneic stem cell transplantation. One entry per CDR3 protein results from TCRdb running MiXCR on the RT-PCR reads. The sample lists over 150,000 distinct CDR3 sequences, more than 35% seen once, with about 30% in the top ten. The specimen sequenced was blood, either unsorted or a sorted T cell fraction (not recorded which). The receptors were sampled from a human donor who was either an allogeneic HSCT recipient or a stem cell or donor lymphocyte infusion donor (not recorded which). It is not recorded whose cells these are; they may come from a transplant donor. CDR3s include the opening cysteine and the closing phenylalanine or tryptophan. D genes are given only for firm matches. The size of a clone is reported for some rows only, either as once, few or many, or as a class for expanded clones.

v_call,d_call,clone_size,j_call,cdr3_nt,cdr3_aa
TRBV6-2/TRBV6-3,NA,few,TRBJ2-1,TGTGCCAGCAGTTACTCGGGGCAGTACAATGAGCAGTTCTTC,CASSYSGQYNEQFF
TRBV5-1,NA,NA,TRBJ2-7,TGCGCCAGCAGCTTGGAGGTTCTCTACGAGCAGTACTTC,CASSLEVLYEQYF
TRBV20-1,NA,NA,TRBJ1-5,TGCAGTGCTCCTGGGACAAACAGCCAGCCCCAGCATTTT,CSAPGTNSQPQHF
TRBV20-1,TRBD2,NA,TRBJ2-1,TGCAGTGCTACTAGCGGGAGGCGGCACTCTGAGCAGTTCTTC,CSATSGRRHSEQFF
TRBV5-1,TRBD2,NA,TRBJ2-2,TGCGCCAGCGCGAGGACGGGACTAGCGGGAGACACCGGGGAGCTGTTTTTT,CASARTGLAGDTGELFF
TRBV7-9,TRBD2,NA,TRBJ2-2,TGTGCCAGCAGCTCAGATAGCGGGAGTCCCGGGGAGCTGTTTTTT,CASSSDSGSPGELFF
TRBV6-5,NA,NA,TRBJ1-4,TGTGCCAGCAGACCCAGGGTTAGGGTTGAAAAACTGTTTTTT,CASRPRVRVEKLFF
TRBV30,NA,NA,TRBJ2-1,TGTGCCTGGAGGCCAGACGGGACAACTAACAATGAGCAGTTCTTC,CAWRPDGTTNNEQFF
TRBV3-1,TRBD2,NA,TRBJ2-7,TGTGCCAGCAGCCATGGGACTAGCAACGAGCAGTACTTC,CASSHGTSNEQYF
TRBV12-3/TRBV12-4,TRBD2,few,TRBJ2-3,TGTGCCAGCAGTTTACGACTAGCGGAGGCTAGCACAGATACGCAGTATTTT,CASSLRLAEASTDTQYF
TRBV5-1,TRBD2,NA,TRBJ2-1,TGCGCCAGCAGCTTGGCCCAGGGACTAGCGAGGTTCTTC,CASSLAQGLARFF
TRBV12-3/TRBV12-4,TRBD2,NA,TRBJ2-7,TGTGCCAGCACTCCCGGTAGGGAGGGAGACGAGCAGTACTTC,CASTPGREGDEQYF
TRBV19,TRBD1,few,TRBJ1-5,TGTGCCAGTACGGGACAGGGAAATCAGCCCCAGCATTTT,CASTGQGNQPQHF
TRBV12-3/TRBV12-4,NA,few,TRBJ2-7,TGTGCCAGCAAACGGAATCGCGAGCAGTACTTC,CASKRNREQYF
TRBV7-2,NA,NA,TRBJ1-1,TGTGCCAGCAGCTTATACCTCCCGGGGAACACTGAAGCTTTCTTT,CASSLYLPGNTEAFF
TRBV12-3/TRBV12-4,TRBD1,few,TRBJ1-6,TGTGCCAGCAGTTTTTTACAGGGGGGATCCTATAATTCACCCCTCCACTTT,CASSFLQGGSYNSPLHF
TRBV11-2,TRBD1,NA,TRBJ2-1,TGTGCCAGCAGCTCCCTGCGATCCCAGGGGGCTAGCGCGCACAATGAGCAGTTCTTC,CASSSLRSQGASAHNEQFF
TRBV27,NA,NA,TRBJ2-7,TGTGCCAGCAGTTTTAGAAACCTGGCAGGTTACCCCTACGAGCAGTACTTC,CASSFRNLAGYPYEQYF
TRBV9,NA,NA,TRBJ2-1,TGTGCCAGCAGCCCCCAACTCATGAGCTCCTACAATGAGCAGTTCTTC,CASSPQLMSSYNEQFF
TRBV12-3/TRBV12-4,NA,few,TRBJ1-4,TGTGCCAGCACCTTGGGTGAAAAACTGTTTTTT,CASTLGEKLFF
TRBV6-1,TRBD1,once,TRBJ1-4,TGTGCCAGCGAGCTGGACAGGGGGCGTGAAAAACTGTTTTTT,CASELDRGREKLFF
TRBV12-3/TRBV12-4,TRBD1,NA,TRBJ2-1,TGTGCCAGCAGTTTGGCGGACAGGCCATACAATGAGCAGTTCTTC,CASSLADRPYNEQFF
TRBV12-3/TRBV12-4,NA,NA,TRBJ1-5,TGTGCCAGCAGTTTTGGGGGGCCCCAGCATTTT,CASSFGGPQHF
TRBV29-1,NA,few,TRBJ2-3,TGCAGCGCCCGGGCAGGGGCAGATACGCAGTATTTT,CSARAGADTQYF
TRBV28,NA,NA,TRBJ2-7,TGTGCCAGCAGTCCTCACGTGACAGGCGCCTACGAGCAGTACTTC,CASSPHVTGAYEQYF
TRBV20-1,NA,NA,TRBJ2-1,TGCAGTGCTAGAGTGCCTGAGCGCGGGAATGAGCAGTTCTTC,CSARVPERGNEQFF
TRBV9,TRBD2,NA,TRBJ2-2,TGTGCCAGCAGCGTAACGGGAGGGCCGAGCACCGGGGAGCTGTTTTTT,CASSVTGGPSTGELFF
TRBV6-5,TRBD1,few,TRBJ1-1,TGTGCCAGCAGTATACAGGGGGTGGACACTGAAGCTTTCTTT,CASSIQGVDTEAFF
TRBV18,NA,NA,TRBJ2-5,TGTGCCAGCTCACGGAGGACAATCGAAGAGACCCAGTACTTC,CASSRRTIEETQYF
TRBV29-1,NA,many,TRBJ2-4,TGCAGCGTATTAGCCAAAAACATTCAGTACTTC,CSVLAKNIQYF
TRBV10-2,NA,NA,TRBJ1-1,TGCGCCAGCAGCGTACTAGAGAACACTGAAGCTTTCTTT,CASSVLENTEAFF
TRBV27,NA,NA,TRBJ1-6,TGTGCCAGCAAACAGGACCAAGATCTCTATAATTCACCCCTCCACTTT,CASKQDQDLYNSPLHF
TRBV6-2/TRBV6-3,NA,few,TRBJ2-7,TGTGCCAGCAGTTACTCGATGGCCTACGAGCAGTACTTC,CASSYSMAYEQYF
TRBV7-3,NA,NA,TRBJ2-1,TGTGCCAGCAGTCCCCCCGACAATGAGCAGTTCTTC,CASSPPDNEQFF
TRBV5-1,NA,NA,TRBJ1-1,TGCGCCAGCAGCTCCACCTGGGGCGAGGCCACTGAAGCTTTCTTT,CASSSTWGEATEAFF
TRBV6-2/TRBV6-3,TRBD1,few,TRBJ1-1,TGTGCCAGCAGACAGGGGACGACTTTCTTT,CASRQGTTFF
TRBV28,NA,NA,TRBJ2-1,TGTGCCAGCAGGGACGAGGGGGGAGTTTCCTACAATGAGCAGTTCTTC,CASRDEGGVSYNEQFF
TRBV12-3/TRBV12-4,TRBD1,NA,TRBJ1-5,TGTGCCAGCAATTTATACAGGGGTAATCAGCCCCAGCATTTT,CASNLYRGNQPQHF
TRBV12-3/TRBV12-4,TRBD1,NA,TRBJ1-4,TGTGCCAGCACCCCGGGGACAGGGCATGAAAAACTGTTTTTT,CASTPGTGHEKLFF
TRBV4-2,NA,NA,TRBJ2-1,TGTGCCAGCAGCCAAGGGGTCCAAGGTGAGCAGTTCTTC,CASSQGVQGEQFF
TRBV27,TRBD1,NA,TRBJ2-7,TGTGCCAGCAGGAAGACAGGGGGTAGCTCCTACGAGCAGTACTTC,CASRKTGGSSYEQYF